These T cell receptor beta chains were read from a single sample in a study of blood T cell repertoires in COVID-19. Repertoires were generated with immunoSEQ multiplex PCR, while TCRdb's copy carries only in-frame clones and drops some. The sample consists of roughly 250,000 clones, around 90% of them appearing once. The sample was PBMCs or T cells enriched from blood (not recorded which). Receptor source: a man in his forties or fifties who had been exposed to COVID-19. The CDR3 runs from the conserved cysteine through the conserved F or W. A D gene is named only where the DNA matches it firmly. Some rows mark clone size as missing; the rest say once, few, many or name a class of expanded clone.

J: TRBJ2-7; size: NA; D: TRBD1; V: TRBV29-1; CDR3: CSVVVGRGLSPYSYEQYF; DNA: TGCAGCGTCGTGGTCGGCAGGGGGCTTTCCCCCTATTCCTACGAGCAGTACTTC
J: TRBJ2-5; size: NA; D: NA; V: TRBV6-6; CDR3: CASSYEGGRETQYF; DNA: TGTGCCAGCAGTTACGAAGGGGGTAGGGAGACCCAGTACTTC
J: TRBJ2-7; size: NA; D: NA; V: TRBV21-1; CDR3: CASSKRMGDRVSSYEQYF; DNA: TGTGCCAGCAGCAAAAGAATGGGGGACAGGGTAAGCTCCTACGAGCAGTACTTC
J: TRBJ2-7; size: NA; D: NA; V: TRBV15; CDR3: CATSREGSSGWAYEQYF; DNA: TGTGCCACCAGCAGAGAGGGAAGCAGCGGATGGGCCTACGAGCAGTACTTC
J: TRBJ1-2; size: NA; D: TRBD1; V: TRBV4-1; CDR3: CASSSQRPGGDGYTF; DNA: TGCGCCAGCAGCTCACAAAGACCAGGGGGCGATGGCTACACCTTC
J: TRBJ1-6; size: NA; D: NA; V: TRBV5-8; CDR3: CASCPTVRSPLHF; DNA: TGTGCCAGCTGCCCGACAGTCAGGTCACCCCTCCACTTT
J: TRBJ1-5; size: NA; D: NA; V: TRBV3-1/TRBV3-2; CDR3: CASSQDLHPNQPQHF; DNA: TGTGCCAGCAGCCAGGACTTACATCCAAATCAGCCCCAGCATTTT
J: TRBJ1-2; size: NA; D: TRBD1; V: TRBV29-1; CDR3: CSVRTGVFGGIGYTF; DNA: TGCAGCGTAAGGACAGGGGTCTTCGGGGGAATTGGCTACACCTTC
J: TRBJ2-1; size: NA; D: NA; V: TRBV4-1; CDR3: CASSQVTYNEQFF; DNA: TGCGCCAGCAGCCAAGTTACTTACAATGAGCAGTTCTTC
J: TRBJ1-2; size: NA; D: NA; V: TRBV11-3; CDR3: CASSLGSDYGYTF; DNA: TGTGCCAGCAGCTTAGGGAGCGACTATGGCTACACCTTC
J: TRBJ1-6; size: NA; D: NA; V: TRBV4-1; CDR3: CASSQASGNHSPLHF; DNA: TGCGCCAGCAGCCAAGCGTCGGGTAACCACTCACCCCTCCACTTT
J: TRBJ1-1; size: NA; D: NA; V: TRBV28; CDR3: CASSSPERARTEAFF; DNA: TGTGCCAGCAGTTCTCCCGAGAGGGCGAGAACTGAAGCTTTCTTT
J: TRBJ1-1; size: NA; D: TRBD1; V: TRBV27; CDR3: CASSLTGGAGTEAFF; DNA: TGTGCCAGCAGTTTGACAGGGGGCGCGGGGACTGAAGCTTTCTTT
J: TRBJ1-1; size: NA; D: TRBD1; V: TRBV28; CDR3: CASSLTGGLLNTEAFF; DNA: TGTGCCAGCAGTCTTACAGGGGGACTTTTGAACACTGAAGCTTTCTTT
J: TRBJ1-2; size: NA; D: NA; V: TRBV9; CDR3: CASSVAASNYGYTF; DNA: TGTGCCAGCAGCGTAGCTGCCAGTAACTATGGCTACACCTTC
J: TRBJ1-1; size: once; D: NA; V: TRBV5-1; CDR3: CASSQSTVNTEAFF; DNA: TGCGCCAGCAGCCAGAGTACAGTGAACACTGAAGCTTTCTTT
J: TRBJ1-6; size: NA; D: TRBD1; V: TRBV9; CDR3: CASSAYRGNLEGPLHF; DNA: TGTGCCAGCAGCGCCTACAGGGGTAACCTAGAGGGGCCCCTCCACTTT
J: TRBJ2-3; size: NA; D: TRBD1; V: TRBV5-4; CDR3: CASSSGQGRLLSHSTDTQYF; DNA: TGTGCCAGCAGTTCCGGACAGGGTCGTCTCCTAAGCCATAGCACAGATACGCAGTATTTT
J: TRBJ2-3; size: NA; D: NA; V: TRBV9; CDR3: CASSVGSFGGTDTQYF; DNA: TGTGCCAGCAGCGTAGGGTCGTTCGGAGGCACAGATACGCAGTATTTT
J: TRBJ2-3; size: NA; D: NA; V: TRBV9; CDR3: CASSPPTFSTDTQYF; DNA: TGTGCCAGCAGCCCCCCGACTTTTAGCACAGATACGCAGTATTTT
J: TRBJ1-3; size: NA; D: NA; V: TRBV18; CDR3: CASSETRTNSGNTIYF; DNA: TGTGCCAGCTCAGAGACGCGTACTAACTCTGGAAACACCATATATTTT
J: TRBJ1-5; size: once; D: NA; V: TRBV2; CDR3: CASSLQGSRQPQHF; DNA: TGTGCCAGCAGTCTTCAGGGATCGAGACAGCCCCAGCATTTT
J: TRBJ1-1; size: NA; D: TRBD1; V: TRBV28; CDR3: CITGTGNTEAFF; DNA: TGTATCACCGGGACAGGGAACACTGAAGCTTTCTTT
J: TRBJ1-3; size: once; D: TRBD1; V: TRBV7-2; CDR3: CASSLEGQHYSGNTIYF; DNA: TGTGCCAGCAGCTTAGAGGGACAGCACTACTCTGGAAACACCATATATTTT
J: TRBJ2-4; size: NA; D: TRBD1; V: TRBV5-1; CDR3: CASTRTGTGSLLAKNIQYF; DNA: TGCGCCAGCACCCGTACCGGGACAGGGAGCCTACTAGCCAAAAACATTCAGTACTTC
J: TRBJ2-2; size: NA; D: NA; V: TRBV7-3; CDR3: CASSSQGNTGELFF; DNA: TGTGCCAGCAGCAGCCAGGGGAACACCGGGGAGCTGTTTTTT
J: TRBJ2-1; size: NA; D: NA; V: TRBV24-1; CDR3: CATSEPPRGEQFF; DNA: TGTGCCACCAGTGAACCCCCTAGGGGCGAGCAGTTCTTC
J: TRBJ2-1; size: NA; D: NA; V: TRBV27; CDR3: CASSLVAPSYNEQFF; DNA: TGTGCCAGCAGTTTGGTGGCTCCCTCCTACAATGAGCAGTTCTTC
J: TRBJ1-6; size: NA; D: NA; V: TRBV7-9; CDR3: CASSLAGQVNSPLHF; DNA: TGTGCCAGCAGCTTAGCGGGGCAGGTTAATTCACCCCTCCACTTT
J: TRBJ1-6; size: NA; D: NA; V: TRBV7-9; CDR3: CASSSSRGNSPLHF; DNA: TGTGCCAGCAGTTCTTCTAGGGGCAATTCACCCCTCCACTTT
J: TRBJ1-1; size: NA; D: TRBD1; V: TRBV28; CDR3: CASSTPGGRGTEAFF; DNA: TGTGCCAGCAGTACTCCAGGGGGCAGGGGCACTGAAGCTTTCTTT
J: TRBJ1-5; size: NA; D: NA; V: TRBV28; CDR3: CASSASGNSNQPQHF; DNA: TGTGCCAGCAGTGCCTCAGGGAATAGCAATCAGCCCCAGCATTTT
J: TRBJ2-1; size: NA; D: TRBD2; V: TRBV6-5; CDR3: CASGLLAGVGDEQFF; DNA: TGTGCCAGCGGTTTACTAGCGGGAGTAGGAGATGAGCAGTTCTTC
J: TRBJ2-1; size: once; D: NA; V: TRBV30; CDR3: CAWSETVEQFF; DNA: TGTGCCTGGAGTGAAACAGTAGAGCAGTTCTTC
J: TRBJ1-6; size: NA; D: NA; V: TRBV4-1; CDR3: CASSLRYPYNSPLHF; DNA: TGCGCCAGCAGCCTCCGGTATCCCTATAATTCACCCCTCCACTTT
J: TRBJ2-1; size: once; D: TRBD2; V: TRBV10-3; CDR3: CAITTGTRGGGEQFF; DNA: TGTGCCATCACTACCGGGACTAGGGGTGGGGGTGAGCAGTTCTTC
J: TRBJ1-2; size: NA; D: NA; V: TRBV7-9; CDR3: CASSLAGRDSSYGYTF; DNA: TGTGCCAGCAGCTTAGCCGGTCGCGACAGCAGCTATGGCTACACCTTC
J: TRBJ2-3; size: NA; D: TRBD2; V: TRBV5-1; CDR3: CASSSGTSGLTDTQYF; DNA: TGCGCCAGCAGCTCCGGGACTAGCGGCCTCACAGATACGCAGTATTTT
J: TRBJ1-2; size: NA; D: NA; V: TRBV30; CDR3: CAWSVPGLYYGYTF; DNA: TGTGCCTGGAGTGTTCCGGGTCTCTACTATGGCTACACCTTC
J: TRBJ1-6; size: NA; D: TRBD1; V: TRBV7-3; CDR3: CASSLTGSGTGVEPLHF; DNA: TGTGCCAGCAGCTTAACAGGTTCCGGGACAGGGGTGGAACCCCTCCACTTT
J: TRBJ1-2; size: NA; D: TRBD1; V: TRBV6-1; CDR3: CASSEMGTGDNYGYTF; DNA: TGTGCCAGCAGTGAAATGGGGACAGGAGATAACTATGGCTACACCTTC
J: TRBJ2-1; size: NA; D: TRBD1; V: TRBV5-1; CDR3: CASRSGTGYNEQFF; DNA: TGCGCCAGCAGGTCCGGGACAGGGTACAATGAGCAGTTCTTC
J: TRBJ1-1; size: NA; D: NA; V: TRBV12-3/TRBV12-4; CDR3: CASSFQRSTEAFF; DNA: TGTGCCAGCAGTTTTCAACGGAGCACTGAAGCTTTCTTT
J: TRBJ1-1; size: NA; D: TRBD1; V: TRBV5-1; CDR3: CASSRGTGGSGTEAFF; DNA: TGCGCCAGCAGCCGGGGAACAGGGGGAAGTGGGACTGAAGCTTTCTTT
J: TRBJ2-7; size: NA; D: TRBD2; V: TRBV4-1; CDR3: CASSQVLAGDSYEQYF; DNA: TGCGCCAGCAGCCAAGTCTTAGCGGGGGACTCCTACGAGCAGTACTTC
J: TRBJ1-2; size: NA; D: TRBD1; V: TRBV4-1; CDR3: CASSPAPGTGYGYTF; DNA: TGCGCCAGCAGCCCGGCCCCCGGGACAGGGTATGGCTACACCTTC